This T cell receptor beta chain was obtained from a study of response to subunit inactivated influenza vaccine. Findings and limits, study-wide: After each seasonal influenza vaccination, few new T cells are recruited, the authors suggested.

Trimming cost V 5 bases and J 11 bases; bases outside gene matches: 3. The CDR3 totals 11 residues. TCRdb processed the RT-PCR reads anew with MiXCR; each CDR3 protein has one entry. The top ten hold roughly 10% of the sample, which has some 800,000 distinct CDR3 sequences, less than 25% seen once. Note on this clonotype: Its antigen is not identified.

The chain joins TRBV12-3 or TRBV12-4 to TRBJ1-5; 7 bases agree with TRBD1. The material sequenced was PBMCs from blood, taken roughly 5 days after vaccination. The source of this sequence is a man aged 50 to 59 who received an inactivated influenza vaccine. The CDR3 protein is CASSSGQAQHF. The CDR3 DNA is TGTGCCAGCAGTAGTGGACAGGCCCAGCATTTT.